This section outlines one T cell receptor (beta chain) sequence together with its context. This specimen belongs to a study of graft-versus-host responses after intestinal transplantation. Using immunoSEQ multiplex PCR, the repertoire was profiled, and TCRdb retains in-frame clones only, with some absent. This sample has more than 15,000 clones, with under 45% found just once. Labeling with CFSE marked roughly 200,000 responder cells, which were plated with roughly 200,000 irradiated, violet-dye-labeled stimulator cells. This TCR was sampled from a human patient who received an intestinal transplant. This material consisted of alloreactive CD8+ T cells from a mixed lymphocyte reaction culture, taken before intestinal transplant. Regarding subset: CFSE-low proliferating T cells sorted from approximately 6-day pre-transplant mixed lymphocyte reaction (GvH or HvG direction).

As DNA, the CDR3 is TGTGCCAGCAGCAACTCTCTGGGGGGACCCCCAAGGGATGAGCAGTTCTTC. Translation gives CASSNSLGGPPRDEQFF. V gene TRBV9 combines with J gene TRBJ2-1; D might be TRBD2 (6 bases). The germline CDR1 and CDR2 sequences are SGDLS and YYNGEE. Deletions cut 4 bases from V and 8 bases from J, with 25 bases between. The CDR3 spans 17 residues.